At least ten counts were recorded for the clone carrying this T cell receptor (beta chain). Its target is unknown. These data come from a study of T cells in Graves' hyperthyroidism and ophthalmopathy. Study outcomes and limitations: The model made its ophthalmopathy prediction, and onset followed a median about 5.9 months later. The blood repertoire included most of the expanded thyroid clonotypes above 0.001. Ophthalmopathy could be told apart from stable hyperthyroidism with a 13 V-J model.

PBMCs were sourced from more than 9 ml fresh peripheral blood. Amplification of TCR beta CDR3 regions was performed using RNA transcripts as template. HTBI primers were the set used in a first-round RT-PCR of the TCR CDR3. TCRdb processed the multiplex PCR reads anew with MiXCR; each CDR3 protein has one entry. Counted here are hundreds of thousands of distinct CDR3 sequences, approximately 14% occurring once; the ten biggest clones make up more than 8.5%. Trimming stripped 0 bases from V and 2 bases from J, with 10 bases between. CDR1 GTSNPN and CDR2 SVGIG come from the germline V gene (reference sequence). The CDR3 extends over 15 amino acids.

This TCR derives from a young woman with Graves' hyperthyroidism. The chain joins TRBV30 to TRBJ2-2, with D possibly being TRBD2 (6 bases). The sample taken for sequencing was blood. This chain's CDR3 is CAWSVGAGNTGELFF. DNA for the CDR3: TGTGCCTGGAGTGTAGGCGCGGGAAACACCGGGGAGCTGTTTTTT. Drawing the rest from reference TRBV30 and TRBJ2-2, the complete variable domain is SQTIHQWPATLVQPVGSPLSLECTVEGTSNPNLYWYRQAAGRGLQLLFYSVGIGQISSEVPQNLSASRPQDRQFILSSKKLLLSDSGFYLCAWSVGAGNTGELFFGEGSRLTVL.